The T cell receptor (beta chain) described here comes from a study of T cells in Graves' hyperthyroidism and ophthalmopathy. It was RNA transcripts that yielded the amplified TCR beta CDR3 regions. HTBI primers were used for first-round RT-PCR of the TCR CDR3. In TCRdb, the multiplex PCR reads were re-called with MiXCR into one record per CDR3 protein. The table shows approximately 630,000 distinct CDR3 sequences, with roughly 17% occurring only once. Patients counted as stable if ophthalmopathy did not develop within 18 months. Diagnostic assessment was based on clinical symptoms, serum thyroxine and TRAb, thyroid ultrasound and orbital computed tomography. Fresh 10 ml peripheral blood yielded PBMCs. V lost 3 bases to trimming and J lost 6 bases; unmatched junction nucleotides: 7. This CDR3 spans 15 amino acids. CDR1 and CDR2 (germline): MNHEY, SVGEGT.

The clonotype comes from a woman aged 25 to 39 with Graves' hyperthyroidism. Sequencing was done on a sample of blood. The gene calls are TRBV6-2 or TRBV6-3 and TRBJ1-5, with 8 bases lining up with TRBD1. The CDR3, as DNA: TGTGCCAGCAGTTATGACAGGGGAATTAGTCAGCCCCAGCATTTT. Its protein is CASSYDRGISQPQHF.